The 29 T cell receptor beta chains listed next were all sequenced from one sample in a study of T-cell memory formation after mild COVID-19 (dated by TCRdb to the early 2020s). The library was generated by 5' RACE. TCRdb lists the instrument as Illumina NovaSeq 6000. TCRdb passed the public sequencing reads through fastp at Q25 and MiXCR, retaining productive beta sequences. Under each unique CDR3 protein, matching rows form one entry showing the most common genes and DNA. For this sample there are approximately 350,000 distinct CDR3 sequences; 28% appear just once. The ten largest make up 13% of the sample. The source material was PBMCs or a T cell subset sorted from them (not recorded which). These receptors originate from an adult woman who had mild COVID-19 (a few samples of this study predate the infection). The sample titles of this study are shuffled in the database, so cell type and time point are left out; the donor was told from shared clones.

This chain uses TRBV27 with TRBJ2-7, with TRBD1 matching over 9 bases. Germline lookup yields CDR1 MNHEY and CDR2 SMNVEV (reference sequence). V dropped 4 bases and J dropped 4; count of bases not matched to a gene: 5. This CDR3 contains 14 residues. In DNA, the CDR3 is TGTGCCAGCAGTTGGGGACAGGGAGGGTACGAGCAGTACTTC. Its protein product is CASSWGQGGYEQYF.

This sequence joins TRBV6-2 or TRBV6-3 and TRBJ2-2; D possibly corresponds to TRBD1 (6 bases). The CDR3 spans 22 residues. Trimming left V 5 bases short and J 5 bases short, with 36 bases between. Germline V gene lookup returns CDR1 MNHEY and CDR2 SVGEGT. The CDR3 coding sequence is TGTGCCAGCAGTCCTCACGCCCGCAGGGACACCTCCAAGCGGTACTTGACCGGGGAGCTGTTTTTT. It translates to CASSPHARRDTSKRYLTGELFF.

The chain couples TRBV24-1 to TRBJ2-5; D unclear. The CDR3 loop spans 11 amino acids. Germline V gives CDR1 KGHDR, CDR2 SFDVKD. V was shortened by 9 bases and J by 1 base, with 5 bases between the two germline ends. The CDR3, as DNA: TGTGCCACCCGGTCCCAAGAGACCCAGTACTTC. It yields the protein CATRSQETQYF.

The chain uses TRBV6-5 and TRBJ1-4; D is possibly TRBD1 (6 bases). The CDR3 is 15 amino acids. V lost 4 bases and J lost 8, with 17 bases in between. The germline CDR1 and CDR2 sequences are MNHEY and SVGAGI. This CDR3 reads CASSSPNLGQEKLFF. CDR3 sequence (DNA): TGTGCCAGCAGTTCCCCGAATTTAGGACAGGAAAAACTGTTTTTT.

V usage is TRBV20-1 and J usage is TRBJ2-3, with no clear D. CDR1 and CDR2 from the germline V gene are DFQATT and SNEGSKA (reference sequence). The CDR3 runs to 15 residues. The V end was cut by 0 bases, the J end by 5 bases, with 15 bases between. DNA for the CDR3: TGCAGTGCTAGAGATCTACGGACCCGGAGAGATACGCAGTATTTT. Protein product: CSARDLRTRRDTQYF.

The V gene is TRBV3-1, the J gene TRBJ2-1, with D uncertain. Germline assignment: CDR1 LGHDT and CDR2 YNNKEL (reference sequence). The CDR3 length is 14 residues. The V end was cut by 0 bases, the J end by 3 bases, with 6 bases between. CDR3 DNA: TGTGCCAGCAGCCAAGATCTGTACTACAATGAGCAGTTCTTC. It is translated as CASSQDLYYNEQFF.

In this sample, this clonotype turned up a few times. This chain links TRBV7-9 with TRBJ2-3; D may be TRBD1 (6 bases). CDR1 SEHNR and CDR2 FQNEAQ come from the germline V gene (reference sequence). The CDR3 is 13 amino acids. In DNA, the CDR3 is TGTGCGGGGGCAAAGTCGAACACAGATACGCAGTATTTT. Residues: CAGAKSNTDTQYF.

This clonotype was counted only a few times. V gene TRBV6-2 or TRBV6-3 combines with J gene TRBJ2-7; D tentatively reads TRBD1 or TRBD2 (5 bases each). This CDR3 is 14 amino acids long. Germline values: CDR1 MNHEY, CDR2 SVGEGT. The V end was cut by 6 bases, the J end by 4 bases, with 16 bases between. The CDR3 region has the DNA TGTGCCAGCAGACCCGGGACCAACACTTACGAGCAGTACTTC. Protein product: CASRPGTNTYEQYF.

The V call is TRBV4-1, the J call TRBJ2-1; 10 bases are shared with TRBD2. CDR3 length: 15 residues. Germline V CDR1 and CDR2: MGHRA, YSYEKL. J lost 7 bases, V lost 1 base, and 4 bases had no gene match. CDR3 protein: CASSQGAGGRNEQFF. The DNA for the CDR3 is TGCGCCAGCAGCCAAGGAGCGGGGGGGCGAAATGAGCAGTTCTTC.

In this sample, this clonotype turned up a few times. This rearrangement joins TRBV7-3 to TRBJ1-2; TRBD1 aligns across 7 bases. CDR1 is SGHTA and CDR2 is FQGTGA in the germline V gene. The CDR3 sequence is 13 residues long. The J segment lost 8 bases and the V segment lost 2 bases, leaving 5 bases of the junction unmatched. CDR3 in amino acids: CASSLAQGNGYTF. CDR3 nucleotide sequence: TGTGCCAGCAGCTTAGCACAGGGGAACGGCTACACCTTC. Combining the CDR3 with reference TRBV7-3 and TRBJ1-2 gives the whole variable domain GAGVSQTPSNKVTEKGKYVELRCDPISGHTALYWYRQSLGQGPEFLIYFQGTGAADDSGLPNDRFFAVRPEGSVSTLKIQRTERGDSAVYLCASSLAQGNGYTFGSGTRLTVV.

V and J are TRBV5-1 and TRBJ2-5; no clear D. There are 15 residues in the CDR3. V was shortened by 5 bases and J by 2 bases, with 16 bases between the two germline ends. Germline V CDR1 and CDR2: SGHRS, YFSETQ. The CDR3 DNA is TGCGCCAGCAGACCCCAGGCTGTGGGTCAAGAGACCCAGTACTTC. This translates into CASRPQAVGQETQYF.

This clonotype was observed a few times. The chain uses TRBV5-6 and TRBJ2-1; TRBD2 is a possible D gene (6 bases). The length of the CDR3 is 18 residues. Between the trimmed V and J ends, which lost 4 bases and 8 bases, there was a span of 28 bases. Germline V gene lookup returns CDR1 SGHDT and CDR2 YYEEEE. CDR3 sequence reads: CASSEKGLLAAPGDEQFF. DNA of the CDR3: TGTGCCAGCAGCGAGAAGGGCTTACTAGCCGCCCCAGGAGATGAGCAGTTCTTC.

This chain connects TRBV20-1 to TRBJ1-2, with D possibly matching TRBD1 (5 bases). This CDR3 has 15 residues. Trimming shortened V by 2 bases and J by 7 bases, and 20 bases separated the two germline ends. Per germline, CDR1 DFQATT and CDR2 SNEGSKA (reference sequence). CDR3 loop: CSARQALEGHLGYTF. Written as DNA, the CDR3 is TGCAGTGCTAGACAGGCCCTCGAGGGGCATCTTGGCTACACCTTC.

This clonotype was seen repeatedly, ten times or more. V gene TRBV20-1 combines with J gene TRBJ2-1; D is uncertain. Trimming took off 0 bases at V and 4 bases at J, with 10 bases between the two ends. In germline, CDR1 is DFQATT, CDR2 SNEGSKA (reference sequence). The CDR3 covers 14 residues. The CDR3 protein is CSAREGRDYNEQFF. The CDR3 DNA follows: TGCAGTGCTAGAGAGGGAAGGGATTACAATGAGCAGTTCTTC.

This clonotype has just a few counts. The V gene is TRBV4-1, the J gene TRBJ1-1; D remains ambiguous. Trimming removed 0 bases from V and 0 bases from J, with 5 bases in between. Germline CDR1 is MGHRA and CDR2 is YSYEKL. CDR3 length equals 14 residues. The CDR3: CASSQDGVNTEAFF. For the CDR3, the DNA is TGCGCCAGCAGCCAAGATGGGGTGAACACTGAAGCTTTCTTT.

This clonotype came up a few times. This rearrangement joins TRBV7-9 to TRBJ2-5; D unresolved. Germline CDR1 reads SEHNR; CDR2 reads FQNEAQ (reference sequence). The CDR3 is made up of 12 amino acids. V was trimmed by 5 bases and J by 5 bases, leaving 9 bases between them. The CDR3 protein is CASSAPFETQYF. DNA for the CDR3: TGTGCCAGCAGCGCCCCGTTCGAGACCCAGTACTTC.

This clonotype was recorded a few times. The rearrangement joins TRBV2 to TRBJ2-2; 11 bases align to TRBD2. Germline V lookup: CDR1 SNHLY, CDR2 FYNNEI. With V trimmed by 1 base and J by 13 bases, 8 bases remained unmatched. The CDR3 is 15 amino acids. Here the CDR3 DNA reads TGTGCCAGCAGTGAAGGGACTAGCGGGCCTGCGGCGCTGTTTTTT. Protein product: CASSEGTSGPAALFF.

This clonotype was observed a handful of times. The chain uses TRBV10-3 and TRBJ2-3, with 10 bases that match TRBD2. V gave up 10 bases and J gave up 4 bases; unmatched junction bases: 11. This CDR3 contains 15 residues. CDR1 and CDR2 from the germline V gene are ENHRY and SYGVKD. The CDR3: CATHKREGPADTQYF. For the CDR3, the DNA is TGTGCCACCCATAAGCGGGAGGGCCCCGCAGATACGCAGTATTTT.

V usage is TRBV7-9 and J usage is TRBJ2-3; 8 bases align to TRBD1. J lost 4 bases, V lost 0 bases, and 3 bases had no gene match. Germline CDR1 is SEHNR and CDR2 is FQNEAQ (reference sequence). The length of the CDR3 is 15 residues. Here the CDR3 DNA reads TGTGCCAGCAGCTTAGCGGGACAGGTTGCAGATACGCAGTATTTT. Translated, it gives CASSLAGQVADTQYF.

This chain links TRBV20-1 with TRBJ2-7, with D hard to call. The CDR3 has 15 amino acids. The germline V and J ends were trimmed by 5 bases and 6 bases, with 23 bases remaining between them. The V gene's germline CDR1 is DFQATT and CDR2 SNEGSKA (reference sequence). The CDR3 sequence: CSAGRSRALRPEQYF. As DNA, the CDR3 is TGCAGTGCTGGACGATCTCGGGCCTTAAGACCCGAGCAGTACTTC.

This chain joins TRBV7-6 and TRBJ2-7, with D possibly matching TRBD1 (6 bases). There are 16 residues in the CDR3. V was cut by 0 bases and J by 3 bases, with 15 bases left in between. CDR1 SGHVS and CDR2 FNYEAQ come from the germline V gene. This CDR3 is CASSLAQRTDFYEQYF. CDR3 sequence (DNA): TGTGCCAGCAGCTTAGCGCAAAGGACAGACTTCTACGAGCAGTACTTC.

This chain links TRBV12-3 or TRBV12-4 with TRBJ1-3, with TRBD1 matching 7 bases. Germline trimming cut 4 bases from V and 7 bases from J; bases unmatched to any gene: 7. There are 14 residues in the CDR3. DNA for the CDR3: TGTGCCAGCAGTTCCCCGACAGGGTGGAACACCATATATTTT. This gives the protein CASSSPTGWNTIYF.

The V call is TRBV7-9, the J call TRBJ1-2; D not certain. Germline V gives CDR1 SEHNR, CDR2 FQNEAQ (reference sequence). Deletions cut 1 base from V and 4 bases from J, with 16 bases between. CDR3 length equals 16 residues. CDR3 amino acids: CASSLEGLAGAYGYTF. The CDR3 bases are TGTGCCAGCAGCTTAGAAGGTCTGGCAGGCGCCTATGGCTACACCTTC.

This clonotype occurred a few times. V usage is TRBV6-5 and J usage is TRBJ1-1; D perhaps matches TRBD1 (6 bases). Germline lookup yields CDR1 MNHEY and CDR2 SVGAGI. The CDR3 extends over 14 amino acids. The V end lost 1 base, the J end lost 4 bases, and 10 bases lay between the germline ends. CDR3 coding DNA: TGTGCCAGCAGTTACTTGGCAGGGGCCACTGAAGCTTTCTTT. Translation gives CASSYLAGATEAFF.

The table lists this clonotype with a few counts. The CDR3 coding sequence is TGTGCCAGCAGTTTTGCGGGAGGGAATACGCAGTATTTT. It codes for CASSFAGGNTQYF. The chain combines TRBV27 with TRBJ2-3; 9 positions agree with TRBD2. Germline lookup yields CDR1 MNHEY and CDR2 SMNVEV (reference sequence). Trimming at V came to 3 bases and at J to 7 bases, leaving 2 bases not matched to a gene. The CDR3 totals 13 residues.

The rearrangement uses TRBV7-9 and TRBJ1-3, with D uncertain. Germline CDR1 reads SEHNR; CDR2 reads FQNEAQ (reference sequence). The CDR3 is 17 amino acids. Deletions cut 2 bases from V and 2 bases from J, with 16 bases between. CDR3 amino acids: CASSLRGASKPGNTIYF. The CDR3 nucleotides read TGTGCCAGCAGCTTACGGGGAGCCAGCAAACCTGGAAACACCATATATTTT.

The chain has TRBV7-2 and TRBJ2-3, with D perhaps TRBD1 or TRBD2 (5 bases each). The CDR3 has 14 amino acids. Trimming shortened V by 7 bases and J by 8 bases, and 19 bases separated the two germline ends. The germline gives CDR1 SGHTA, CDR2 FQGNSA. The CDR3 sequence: CASTQRTEGPTQYF. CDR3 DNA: TGTGCCAGCACCCAGAGGACCGAGGGGCCTACGCAGTATTTT.

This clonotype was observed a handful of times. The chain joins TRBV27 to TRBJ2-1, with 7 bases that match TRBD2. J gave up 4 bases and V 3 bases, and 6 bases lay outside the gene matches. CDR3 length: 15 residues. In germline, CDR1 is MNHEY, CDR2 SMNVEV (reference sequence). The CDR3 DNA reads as TGTGCCAGCAGTTTCCGGGACTACACTTACAATGAGCAGTTCTTC. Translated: CASSFRDYTYNEQFF.

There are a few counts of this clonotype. DNA for the CDR3: TGTGCCAGTAGTTCTAGCGGGTCCATTCCAGATACGCAGTATTTT. Protein product: CASSSSGSIPDTQYF. The rearrangement links TRBV19 to TRBJ2-3, with 8 bases that match TRBD2. The CDR3 totals 15 residues. Germline CDR1 LNHDA, CDR2 SQIVND (reference sequence). The ends lost 5 bases at V and 4 bases at J; junction bases unmatched: 8. Drawing the rest from reference TRBV19 and TRBJ2-3, the complete variable domain is DGGITQSPKYLFRKEGQNVTLSCEQNLNHDAMYWYRQDPGQGLRLIYYSQIVNDFQKGDIAEGYSVSREKKESFPLTVTSAQKNPTAFYLCASSSSGSIPDTQYFGPGTRLTVL.